Reported below is one T cell receptor beta chain. The target antigen is unknown. The data were taken from a study of siplizumab effects on memory and regulatory T cells. Findings and caveats of the study: The authors did not confirm suppressive function in proliferating Tregs from siplizumab cultures. Memory cells seemed less diverse than naive T cells, which also seemed major contributors to the alloresponse. Unstimulated subsets captured only a minor fraction of alloreactive clones. Memory cells that were CD4+ and unstimulated gave rise to alloreactive sequences, which siplizumab significantly reduced.

Clones were read by immunoSEQ multiplex PCR, and TCRdb kept only the in-frame ones, dropping some. This sample has roughly 50,000 clones, with around 97% found just once. The CDR3 spans 17 residues. Germline V CDR1 and CDR2: MNHNS, SASEGT. V was cut by 2 bases and J by 5 bases, with 22 bases left in between. This sequence was found in a human donor in good health. The genes are TRBV6-1 and TRBJ2-7; D gene uncertain. Sequenced material: naive CD4+ T cells sorted from blood. The DNA for the CDR3 is TGTGCCAGCAGTGAAATGGGATGGGCAGGACGTAGGCACGAGCAGTACTTC. It encodes CASSEMGWAGRRHEQYF.